Shown below are 27 T cell receptor beta chains from a single sample sequenced in a study of blood T cell repertoires in COVID-19. The method was immunoSEQ multiplex PCR; TCRdb's version includes in-frame clones alone and lacks a portion of them. This table holds approximately 170,000 clones, more than 75% found once. Sample: peripheral blood. The receptors here all came from a man aged 45-65 years who had recovered from COVID-19.

The rearrangement links TRBV7-8 to TRBJ2-2; 13 positions agree with TRBD2. This CDR3 contains 15 residues. Germline trimming cut 4 bases from V and 6 bases from J; bases unmatched to any gene: 2. The germline V gene encodes CDR1 SGHVS and CDR2 FQNEAQ. The CDR3 sequence is CASSWTSGSAGELFF. The CDR3 DNA follows: TGTGCCAGCAGCTGGACTAGCGGGAGCGCCGGGGAGCTGTTTTTT.

The chain joins TRBV5-1 to TRBJ1-2; TRBD1 matches 8 bases. The CDR3 sequence is 14 residues long. Germline CDR1 and CDR2: SGHRS and YFSETQ. V gave up 4 bases and J gave up 3 bases; unmatched junction bases: 5. The CDR3 DNA sequence: TGCGCCAGCAGCCCGGGACAGGAGCACTATGGCTACACCTTC. The encoded protein is CASSPGQEHYGYTF.

This chain connects TRBV9 to TRBJ2-1, with a weak D call TRBD2 (6 bases). Germline CDR1 is SGDLS and CDR2 is YYNGEE. With 3 bases removed from V and 6 bases from J, the gap between germline ends came to 10 bases. This CDR3 has 13 amino acids. The CDR3 protein is CASSGGIVNEQFF. The CDR3 DNA sequence: TGTGCCAGCAGCGGCGGGATCGTCAATGAGCAGTTCTTC.

This chain uses TRBV9 with TRBJ2-5; 8 nucleotides match TRBD1. With V trimmed by 4 bases and J by 2 bases, 7 bases remained unmatched. The CDR3 has 15 residues. Germline lookup yields CDR1 SGDLS and CDR2 YYNGEE. The CDR3 region has the DNA TGTGCCAGCAGCCCCGGGACAGGTTTGCAAGAGACCCAGTACTTC. This codes for CASSPGTGLQETQYF.

This clone occurred once. The V call is TRBV6-6, the J call TRBJ2-6; a possible D gene is TRBD2 (6 bases). Germline CDR1 is MNHNY and CDR2 is SVGAGI (reference sequence). The CDR3 has 15 residues. V was pared by 2 bases and J by 3 bases, with 8 bases between. The CDR3 spells CASSYGGGGANVLTF. CDR3 coding DNA: TGTGCCAGCAGTTACGGGGGAGGTGGGGCCAACGTCCTGACTTTC.

The rearrangement uses TRBV19 and TRBJ2-7, with TRBD1 matching 8 bases. This CDR3 spans 15 amino acids. V was pared by 4 bases and J by 1 base, with 6 bases of the junction left unmatched. CDR1 and CDR2 (germline): LNHDA, SQIVND (reference sequence). The CDR3 loop is CASSTSGTGSYEQYF. The CDR3 DNA reads TGTGCCAGTAGTACTTCCGGGACAGGATCCTACGAGCAGTACTTC.

The chain joins TRBV3-1 (or the pseudogene TRBV3-2) to TRBJ2-2; D call uncertain. With 4 bases removed from V and 6 bases from J, the gap between germline ends came to 15 bases. The CDR3 consists of 15 residues. From germline, CDR1 is LGHDT and CDR2 YNNKEL (reference sequence). This CDR3 is CASSRQIVGSGELFF. The CDR3 DNA is TGTGCCAGCAGCCGACAAATAGTTGGCTCCGGGGAGCTGTTTTTT.

This sequence joins TRBV6-5 and TRBJ1-2; the D is unclear. V lost 7 bases and J lost 5, with 14 bases in between. This CDR3 region has 13 residues. From germline, CDR1 is MNHEY and CDR2 SVGAGI. The CDR3 spells CASTLANQYGYTF. CDR3 in DNA: TGTGCCAGCACCCTGGCCAACCAATATGGCTACACCTTC.

The rearrangement uses TRBV5-1 and TRBJ2-5, with D unresolved. Trimming cost V 3 bases and J 5 bases, with 14 bases left between them. This CDR3 spans 14 amino acids. Germline assignment: CDR1 SGHRS and CDR2 YFSETQ. CDR3 sequence: CASSSAGSGETQYF. For the CDR3, the DNA is TGCGCCAGCAGCTCCGCCGGGTCTGGGGAGACCCAGTACTTC. The full variable domain, rest sourced from reference TRBV5-1 and TRBJ2-5, is KAGVTQTPRYLIKTRGQQVTLSCSPISGHRSVSWYQQTPGQGLQFLFEYFSETQRNKGNFPGRFSGRQFSNSRSEMNVSTLELGDSALYLCASSSAGSGETQYFGPGTRLLVL.

The chain joins TRBV5-1 to TRBJ1-4, with D unclear. Germline V gives CDR1 SGHRS, CDR2 YFSETQ. CDR3 length: 15 amino acids. Between the trimmed V and J ends, which lost 5 bases and 8 bases, there was a span of 19 bases. In DNA, the CDR3 is TGCGCCAGCAGTTCCGCGGCAGCGAATGTCGAAAAACTGTTTTTT. Protein sequence: CASSSAAANVEKLFF.

The chain couples TRBV7-8 to TRBJ2-3, with TRBD2 matching over 7 bases. Germline trimming cut 2 bases from V and 6 bases from J; bases unmatched to any gene: 8. CDR3 length: 15 amino acids. Germline CDR1 SGHVS, CDR2 FQNEAQ. CDR3 region: CASSLNRLAADTQYF. The CDR3 DNA sequence: TGTGCCAGCAGCTTAAATAGACTAGCTGCCGATACGCAGTATTTT.

The chain combines TRBV5-4 with TRBJ2-7; 10 bases are shared with TRBD1. The CDR3 is 15 residues long. Germline CDR1 and CDR2: SGHNT and YYREEE (reference sequence). Trimming cost V 0 bases and J 4 bases; bases outside gene matches: 4. CDR3 region: CASSLAGTGVYEQYF. For the CDR3, the DNA is TGTGCCAGCAGCTTGGCCGGGACAGGGGTATACGAGCAGTACTTC.

The gene calls are TRBV5-6 and TRBJ2-1, with 9 positions matching TRBD1. The CDR3 is 16 residues long. Germline assignment: CDR1 SGHDT and CDR2 YYEEEE. Trimming cost V 4 bases and J 6 bases; bases outside gene matches: 11. For the CDR3, the DNA is TGTGCCAGCAGCAAGGTGGGGACAGGGAATTTCAATGAGCAGTTCTTC. Translating it yields CASSKVGTGNFNEQFF.

This clone was detected only a few times. The chain employs TRBV20-1 and TRBJ1-2, with a tentative D call TRBD1 (6 bases). The V gene's germline CDR1 is DFQATT and CDR2 SNEGSKA (reference sequence). The CDR3 runs 11 residues. The V and J ends lost 5 bases and 7 bases respectively, with 11 bases between them. The CDR3 nucleotides are TGCAGTGCTGGGGGCCTGGCTGGCTACACCTTC. This translates into CSAGGLAGYTF.

The gene calls are TRBV6-2 or TRBV6-3 and TRBJ2-1, with 9 positions matching TRBD2. CDR1 and CDR2 from the germline V gene are MNHEY and SVGEGT. Trimming cost V 2 bases and J 7 bases; bases outside gene matches: 9. The CDR3 is 16 amino acids. Here the CDR3 reads CASSYRLAAGRNEQFF. In nucleotides, the CDR3 is TGTGCCAGCAGTTACCGACTAGCGGCGGGGCGGAATGAGCAGTTCTTC.

This clone was observed a single time. This chain connects TRBV18 to TRBJ2-7; tentative D call: TRBD1 (6 bases). CDR1 is KGHSH and CDR2 is LQKENI in the germline V gene. This CDR3 is 13 amino acids long. Trimming took off 4 bases at V and 7 bases at J, with 14 bases between the two ends. The CDR3 coding sequence is TGTGCCAGCTCACGAAATAGGGACAAAGAGCAGTACTTC. Its translation is CASSRNRDKEQYF.

This chain links TRBV5-1 with TRBJ2-7, with D hard to call. Trimming took off 5 bases at V and 4 bases at J, with 7 bases between the two ends. The germline CDR1 and CDR2 sequences are SGHRS and YFSETQ. The CDR3 runs 11 residues. CDR3 DNA sequence: TGCGCCAGCAGACTCGGGTACGAGCAGTACTTC. It specifies CASRLGYEQYF.

V and J are TRBV5-1 and TRBJ2-1, with TRBD2 identical over 11 bases. With V trimmed by 3 bases and J by 7 bases, 12 bases remained unmatched. This CDR3 is 17 amino acids long. CDR1 is SGHRS, CDR2 YFSETQ, per germline. CDR3 nucleotide sequence: TGCGCCAGCAGCTCGGACCTACTAGCGGGAGTAGTTAATGAGCAGTTCTTC. This encodes CASSSDLLAGVVNEQFF.

CDR3 DNA: TGTGCCTGGAGTGGACAGGGCTATGGCTACACCTTC. This sequence encodes CAWSGQGYGYTF. The chain joins TRBV30 to TRBJ1-2; TRBD1 agrees at 7 bases. The germline V gene encodes CDR1 GTSNPN and CDR2 SVGIG (reference sequence). The CDR3 length is 12 residues. Trimming at V came to 1 base and at J to 4 bases, leaving 0 bases not matched to a gene.

The chain employs TRBV6-5 and TRBJ1-1; D gene unclear. The germline CDR1 and CDR2 sequences are MNHEY and SVGAGI. The CDR3 has 13 residues. The germline V and J ends were trimmed by 6 bases and 6 bases, with 14 bases remaining between them. CDR3 in DNA: TGTGCCAGCAGACCGCCCGGGAAGCCTGAAGCTTTCTTT. It codes for CASRPPGKPEAFF.

V and J are TRBV30 and TRBJ1-4, with D possibly being TRBD1 (6 bases). Germline V lookup: CDR1 GTSNPN, CDR2 SVGIG (reference sequence). The CDR3 totals 13 residues. V lost 0 bases and J 10 bases, leaving 12 bases between the germline ends. The CDR3 here is CAWSVPAQGKLFF. The CDR3 DNA reads as TGTGCCTGGAGTGTACCGGCACAGGGAAAACTGTTTTTT.

This chain connects TRBV3-1 (or the pseudogene TRBV3-2) to TRBJ2-7, with D possibly matching TRBD2 (5 bases). This CDR3 spans 16 amino acids. CDR1 is LGHDT, CDR2 YNNKEL, per germline (reference sequence). Trimming took 4 bases from V and 4 from J, leaving 20 bases between them. The CDR3 here is CASSPPPWGEVYEQYF. The CDR3 coding sequence is TGTGCCAGCAGCCCCCCCCCATGGGGAGAAGTGTACGAGCAGTACTTC.

The chain combines TRBV9 with TRBJ2-2; 9 nucleotides align to TRBD2. Germline trimming cut 0 bases from V and 6 bases from J; bases unmatched to any gene: 3. CDR3 length: 15 residues. The V gene's germline CDR1 is SGDLS and CDR2 YYNGEE. Written as DNA, the CDR3 is TGTGCCAGCAGCGTAGATCCTAGCGGGGCCGGGGAGCTGTTTTTT. This translates into CASSVDPSGAGELFF. Full variable domain (missing parts from reference TRBV9 and TRBJ2-2): DSGVTQTPKHLITATGQRVTLRCSPRSGDLSVYWYQQSLDQGLQFLIQYYNGEERAKGNILERFSAQQFPDLHSELNLSSLELGDSALYFCASSVDPSGAGELFFGEGSRLTVL.

The chain is built from TRBV7-6 and TRBJ2-5; 7 nucleotides match TRBD2. Trimming cost V 3 bases and J 4 bases; bases outside gene matches: 5. Germline lookup yields CDR1 SGHVS and CDR2 FNYEAQ. CDR3 length equals 14 residues. The CDR3 here is CASSFRSGGETQYF. CDR3 in DNA: TGTGCCAGCAGCTTTAGGTCGGGGGGAGAGACCCAGTACTTC.

The chain links TRBV3-1 (or the pseudogene TRBV3-2) to TRBJ2-2; a possible D gene is TRBD1 (7 bases). Looked up from germline, CDR1 is LGHDT and CDR2 is YNNKEL (reference sequence). The CDR3 length is 16 residues. The V and J ends lost 0 bases and 4 bases respectively, with 12 bases between them. The CDR3 bases are TGTGCCAGCAGCCAAGAAACAGGGGACTTCACCGGGGAGCTGTTTTTT. Amino acid sequence: CASSQETGDFTGELFF.

The chain carries TRBV6-2 or TRBV6-3 and TRBJ1-2; TRBD1 aligns across 8 bases. This CDR3 spans 17 amino acids. CDR1 is MNHEY, CDR2 SVGEGT, per germline. J lost 4 bases, V lost 2 bases, and 12 bases had no gene match. In DNA, the CDR3 is TGTGCCAGCAGTTACACAGGGGGGAGCACCCACATCTATGGCTACACCTTC. Residues: CASSYTGGSTHIYGYTF.

The V call is TRBV10-2, the J call TRBJ2-7; D is perhaps TRBD1 (6 bases). The V end lost 3 bases, the J end lost 2 bases, and 20 bases lay between the germline ends. The germline CDR1 and CDR2 sequences are WSHSY and SAAADI. CDR3 length: 17 residues. The CDR3 nucleotides read TGCGCCAGCAGTGATTGGGTTCTCAGGGGTGAGACCTACGAGCAGTACTTC. Translated, it gives CASSDWVLRGETYEQYF.